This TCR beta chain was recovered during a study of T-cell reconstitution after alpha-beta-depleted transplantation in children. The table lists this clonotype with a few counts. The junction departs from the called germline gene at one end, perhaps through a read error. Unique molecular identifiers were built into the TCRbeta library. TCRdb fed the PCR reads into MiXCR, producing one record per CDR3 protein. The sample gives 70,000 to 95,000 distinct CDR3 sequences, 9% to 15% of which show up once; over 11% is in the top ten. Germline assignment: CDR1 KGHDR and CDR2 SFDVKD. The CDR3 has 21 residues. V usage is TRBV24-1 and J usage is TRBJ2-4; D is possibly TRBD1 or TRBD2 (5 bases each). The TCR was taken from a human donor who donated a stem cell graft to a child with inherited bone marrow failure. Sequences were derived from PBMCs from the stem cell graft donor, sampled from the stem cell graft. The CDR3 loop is CAASDLPDLGARALAKNIQYF. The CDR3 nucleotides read TGTGCCGCCAGTGATTTGCCCGACCTAGGGGCGCGGGCCCTAGCCAAAAACATTCAGTACTTC.